The next 30 T cell receptor beta chains were all read from a single sample in a study of shared clonotypes between healthy human individuals. TCRdb's copy holds only in-frame clones and misses some; the assay was immunoSEQ multiplex PCR. The sample has about 1 million clones; approximately 70% are singletons. Sequenced input: memory CD4+ T cells sorted from blood. The subset here: CD45RA-negative fraction. The receptors shown here come from a man younger than 35 in good health.

This chain uses TRBV18 with TRBJ1-6; D is perhaps TRBD1 (5 bases). The CDR3 is 16 residues long. V lost 5 bases, J lost 9 bases, and 20 bases lay in between. CDR1 KGHSH and CDR2 LQKENI come from the germline V gene. In DNA, the CDR3 is TGTGCCAGCTCAGCCACAGGCGTAGGGGAAATTTCACCCCTCCACTTT. It encodes CASSATGVGEISPLHF.

The V and J genes are TRBV6-5 and TRBJ2-7; D call uncertain. Trimming pared 10 bases from V and 6 bases from J, leaving 13 bases between. Germline loops: CDR1 MNHEY, CDR2 SVGAGI. This CDR3 has 11 amino acids. CDR3 in DNA: TGTGCCACCCGAGGTTCTGGCGAGCAGTACTTC. Translating it yields CATRGSGEQYF.

The chain links TRBV5-4 to TRBJ2-2, with D unresolved. This CDR3 is 16 amino acids long. Per the germline V gene, CDR1 is SGHNT and CDR2 is YYREEE (reference sequence). V lost 3 bases and J 0 bases, leaving 12 bases between the germline ends. CDR3: CASSSLGSSNTGELFF. In DNA, the CDR3 is TGTGCCAGCAGCTCCCTAGGCAGCTCGAACACCGGGGAGCTGTTTTTT.

The rearrangement links TRBV16 to TRBJ1-1, with 11 nucleotides matching TRBD1. Germline CDR1 KGHSY, CDR2 FQNENV. The V and J ends lost 4 bases and 4 bases, in that order; junction bases with no gene match: 11. This CDR3 has 17 residues. Written as DNA, the CDR3 is TGTGCCAGCAGCCGCAGCCGGGACAGGGGGTCGGTCACTGAAGCTTTCTTT. Translation: CASSRSRDRGSVTEAFF.

V usage is TRBV6-6 and J usage is TRBJ1-1, with TRBD1 matching 8 bases. The CDR3 runs 15 residues. Germline assignment: CDR1 MNHNY and CDR2 SVGAGI (reference sequence). Trimming removed 2 bases from V and 2 bases from J; junction bases left unmatched: 4. CDR3 loop: CASSYGTGINTEAFF. The CDR3 region has the DNA TGTGCCAGCAGTTACGGGACAGGAATAAACACTGAAGCTTTCTTT.

This clone was observed a few times. The chain links TRBV7-3 to TRBJ2-1, with 8 bases that match TRBD2. Germline CDR1 SGHTA, CDR2 FQGTGA. Trimming at V came to 8 bases and at J to 7 bases, leaving 10 bases not matched to a gene. This CDR3 contains 14 residues. The CDR3 sequence: CASSIAGSWNEQFF. DNA of the CDR3: TGTGCCAGCTCGATAGCGGGGTCCTGGAATGAGCAGTTCTTC. The variable domain in full, completed from reference TRBV7-3 and TRBJ2-1, reads GAGVSQTPSNKVTEKGKYVELRCDPISGHTALYWYRQSLGQGPEFLIYFQGTGAADDSGLPNDRFFAVRPEGSVSTLKIQRTERGDSAVYLCASSIAGSWNEQFFGPGTRLTVL.

V and J are TRBV4-1 and TRBJ1-4; possible D gene TRBD1, 5 bases. V lost 4 bases to trimming and J lost 5 bases, with 11 bases between them. Germline V CDR1 and CDR2: MGHRA, YSYEKL. The CDR3 covers 14 residues. CDR3 sequence (DNA): TGCGCCAGCAGCCTGTGGGGGGACAATGAAAAACTGTTTTTT. Protein: CASSLWGDNEKLFF.

The gene calls are TRBV12-5 and TRBJ2-2; TRBD1 or TRBD2 may be the D gene (5 bases each). Germline V lookup: CDR1 LGHNT, CDR2 FRNRAP. This CDR3 is 13 amino acids long. Trimming removed 10 bases at V and 6 bases at J, with 15 bases between. The CDR3 DNA follows: TGTGCTACCGCTGCAGGGAGAGCCGGGGAGCTGTTTTTT. It codes for CATAAGRAGELFF. The complete variable domain, with remaining parts taken from reference TRBV12-5 and TRBJ2-2, reads DARVTQTPRHKVTEMGQEVTMRCQPILGHNTVFWYRQTMMQGLELLAYFRNRAPLDDSGMPKDRFSAEMPDATLATLKIQPSEPRDSAVYFCATAAGRAGELFFGEGSRLTVL.

The chain uses TRBV7-2 and TRBJ2-1; TRBD2 matches at 9 bases. This CDR3 contains 15 residues. V dropped 1 base and J dropped 8; count of bases not matched to a gene: 6. Looked up from germline, CDR1 is SGHTA and CDR2 is FQGNSA. The DNA for the CDR3 is TGTGCCAGCAGCTTAGGGCGGGAGGGCAGCTATGAGCAGTTCTTC. This gives the protein CASSLGREGSYEQFF.

The chain joins TRBV6-5 to TRBJ1-5; the match to TRBD1 covers 10 bases. The CDR3 has 15 residues. V dropped 6 bases and J dropped 6; count of bases not matched to a gene: 8. In germline, CDR1 is MNHEY, CDR2 SVGAGI. CDR3: CASRAGTGEGQPQHF. Written as DNA, the CDR3 is TGTGCCAGCAGAGCCGGGACAGGGGAAGGTCAGCCCCAGCATTTT.

The chain recombines TRBV5-6 with TRBJ2-1; D is unclear. The length of the CDR3 is 15 residues. The germline V gene has CDR1 SGHDT and CDR2 YYEEEE. V was clipped by 1 base and J by 4 bases, with 12 bases between them. The CDR3 is CASSLSEILYNEQFF. CDR3 DNA: TGTGCCAGCAGCTTGTCGGAGATACTTTACAATGAGCAGTTCTTC. The full variable domain, in which reference TRBV5-6 and TRBJ2-1 provide the parts outside the CDR3, is DAGVTQSPTHLIKTRGQQVTLRCSPKSGHDTVSWYQQALGQGPQFIFQYYEEEERQRGNFPDRFSGHQFPNYSSELNVNALLLGDSALYLCASSLSEILYNEQFFGPGTRLTVL.

This sequence joins TRBV19 and TRBJ2-5, with 7 bases fitting TRBD2. Germline V gene lookup returns CDR1 LNHDA and CDR2 SQIVND (reference sequence). The CDR3 runs 13 residues. Germline trimming cut 5 bases from V and 6 bases from J; bases unmatched to any gene: 6. CDR3 in amino acids: CASSPSGFQTQYF. In DNA, the CDR3 is TGTGCCAGTAGTCCTAGCGGATTTCAGACCCAGTACTTC.

The rearrangement joins TRBV7-2 to TRBJ1-2; tentatively, D is TRBD1 (6 bases). This CDR3 contains 16 residues. Germline V CDR1 and CDR2: SGHTA, FQGNSA. The germline V and J ends were trimmed by 5 bases and 2 bases, with 18 bases remaining between them. The CDR3 loop is CASSPGQIRTNYGYTF. The CDR3 nucleotides read TGTGCCAGCAGCCCGGGACAAATACGAACCAACTATGGCTACACCTTC.

The chain uses TRBV10-1 and TRBJ2-1; 8 bases are a match to TRBD2. The CDR3 runs to 17 residues. V dropped 6 bases and J dropped 0; count of bases not matched to a gene: 10. Germline V gives CDR1 WNHNN, CDR2 SYGVQD (reference sequence). The CDR3 region has the DNA TGCGCCAGCAGCCTAGAAAGGACTAGCAGCTCCTACAATGAGCAGTTCTTC. It yields the protein CASSLERTSSSYNEQFF.

The chain has TRBV4-2 and TRBJ2-7; 10 bases agree with TRBD1. Germline values: CDR1 LGHNA, CDR2 YNFKEQ. Trimming cost V 1 base and J 5 bases; bases outside gene matches: 2. The CDR3 has 14 amino acids. The CDR3 loop reads CASSQGDRGNEQYF. DNA for the CDR3: TGTGCCAGCAGCCAAGGGGACAGGGGAAACGAGCAGTACTTC.

CDR3 loop: CASSLLVTEAFF. The CDR3 DNA reads TGTGCCAGCAGCTTATTAGTCACTGAAGCTTTCTTT. The chain couples TRBV5-4 to TRBJ1-1; D gene ambiguous. CDR1 and CDR2 (germline): SGHNT, YYREEE (reference sequence). The ends were cut back, 2 bases at V and 4 bases at J, with 6 bases in the middle. CDR3 size: 12 residues.

The chain couples TRBV28 to TRBJ1-1, with TRBD1 matching 8 bases. The V and J ends lost 5 bases and 4 bases, in that order; junction bases with no gene match: 9. Germline V gives CDR1 MDHEN, CDR2 SYDVKM. The CDR3 runs 15 residues. Here the CDR3 reads CASSQGDRGPTEAFF. The CDR3 DNA reads as TGTGCCAGCAGTCAGGGAGACAGGGGTCCCACTGAAGCTTTCTTT.

J is TRBJ2-1 and V is TRBV5-4; the D is unclear. The CDR3 length is 12 residues. The germline V and J ends were trimmed by 0 bases and 6 bases, with 4 bases remaining between them. In germline, CDR1 is SGHNT, CDR2 YYREEE (reference sequence). The CDR3 reads CASSLGPNEQFF. For the CDR3, the DNA is TGTGCCAGCAGCTTGGGCCCCAATGAGCAGTTCTTC.

Turning to this clone: The sample contains more than one DNA sequence encoding this CDR3. The chain carries TRBV5-1 and TRBJ1-1; possible D gene TRBD1, 6 bases. The CDR3 loop spans 14 amino acids. Trimming pared 4 bases from V and 0 bases from J, leaving 10 bases between. CDR1 and CDR2 (germline): SGHRS, YFSETQ. CDR3 loop: CASSLGQVNTEAFF. As DNA, the CDR3 is TGCGCCAGCAGCCTGGGACAAGTGAACACTGAAGCTTTCTTT. The variable domain in full, completed from reference TRBV5-1 and TRBJ1-1, reads KAGVTQTPRYLIKTRGQQVTLSCSPISGHRSVSWYQQTPGQGLQFLFEYFSETQRNKGNFPGRFSGRQFSNSRSEMNVSTLELGDSALYLCASSLGQVNTEAFFGQGTRLTVV.

This clone was detected a few times. This sequence joins TRBV18 and TRBJ1-2, with D perhaps matching TRBD1 (5 bases). Germline V gives CDR1 KGHSH, CDR2 LQKENI. V was shortened by 4 bases and J by 0 bases, with 6 bases between the two germline ends. This CDR3 contains 13 residues. Here the CDR3 DNA reads TGTGCCAGCTCACAGGACACTAACTATGGCTACACCTTC. This codes for CASSQDTNYGYTF.

The rearrangement joins TRBV7-2 to TRBJ2-7, with 7 bases aligning to TRBD1. J gave up 2 bases and V 5 bases, and 9 bases lay outside the gene matches. This CDR3 is built from 15 residues. The germline V gene encodes CDR1 SGHTA and CDR2 FQGNSA. CDR3 DNA: TGTGCCAGCAGCCGAACAGGAACAGGGGCCTACGAGCAGTACTTC. Encoded protein: CASSRTGTGAYEQYF.

The chain links TRBV2 to TRBJ2-7; no firm D call. Trimming removed 7 bases from V and 7 bases from J, with 17 bases in between. The CDR3 spans 13 residues. The V gene's germline CDR1 is SNHLY and CDR2 FYNNEI. The CDR3 loop reads CASTIAQLYEQYF. DNA for the CDR3: TGTGCCAGCACTATCGCGCAGCTTTATGAGCAGTACTTC.

This clone was detected only a few times. The chain uses TRBV19 and TRBJ1-5; no reliable D call. The V gene lost 1 base and the J gene lost 8 bases, with 6 bases spanning the gap. CDR1 and CDR2 from the germline V gene are LNHDA and SQIVND (reference sequence). The CDR3 has 12 amino acids. The CDR3 protein is CASSIGLEPQHF. The DNA for the CDR3 is TGTGCCAGTAGTATAGGATTGGAGCCCCAGCATTTT. Filled out from reference TRBV19 and TRBJ1-5, the complete variable domain reads DGGITQSPKYLFRKEGQNVTLSCEQNLNHDAMYWYRQDPGQGLRLIYYSQIVNDFQKGDIAEGYSVSREKKESFPLTVTSAQKNPTAFYLCASSIGLEPQHFGDGTRLSIL.

Of note for this clone: The same CDR3 also results from other DNA sequences found in this sample. This rearrangement joins TRBV9 to TRBJ1-6; D possibly corresponds to TRBD1 (6 bases). Germline loops: CDR1 SGDLS, CDR2 YYNGEE. V was shortened by 1 base and J by 5 bases, with 10 bases between the two germline ends. The CDR3 extends over 15 amino acids. CDR3 protein: CASSVQGTNNSPLHF. CDR3 coding DNA: TGTGCCAGCAGCGTACAGGGGACGAATAATTCACCCCTCCACTTT.

As regards this clone: Other DNA sequences from this sample encode an identical CDR3 as well. The V gene is TRBV28, the J gene TRBJ1-2, with 8 positions matching TRBD1. The CDR3 runs to 12 residues. The ends lost 6 bases at V and 7 bases at J; junction bases unmatched: 4. CDR1 is MDHEN, CDR2 SYDVKM, per germline. CDR3 coding DNA: TGTGCCAGCAGCCTCGGACAGGGTGGCTACACCTTC. Translation gives CASSLGQGGYTF.

The chain joins TRBV19 to TRBJ1-3; a weak D match, TRBD1 (6 bases). Germline V gene lookup returns CDR1 LNHDA and CDR2 SQIVND (reference sequence). CDR3 size: 16 residues. Trimming removed 5 bases from V and 0 bases from J, with 14 bases in between. The CDR3 DNA reads TGTGCCAGTAGTCGCGGACAGCAGAACTCTGGAAACACCATATATTTT. It yields the protein CASSRGQQNSGNTIYF.

This chain joins TRBV28 and TRBJ2-7; TRBD2 might be the D (6 bases). CDR1 and CDR2 (germline): MDHEN, SYDVKM. CDR3 length: 11 residues. The germline V and J ends were trimmed by 7 bases and 11 bases, with 15 bases remaining between them. The CDR3 loop is CASTRGGGKYF. DNA of the CDR3: TGTGCCAGCACCCGAGGTGGAGGGAAGTACTTC.

V usage is TRBV6-1 and J usage is TRBJ2-1; D tentatively fits TRBD1 or TRBD2 (5 bases each). V was clipped by 2 bases and J by 6 bases, with 14 bases between them. CDR1 MNHNS and CDR2 SASEGT come from the germline V gene. This CDR3 comprises 15 residues. The CDR3 is CASSEPGPLTNEQFF. The CDR3 DNA sequence: TGTGCCAGCAGTGAACCGGGACCACTAACCAATGAGCAGTTCTTC.

The CDR3 DNA follows: TGTGCCAGCAGTTACGGTCAAGAGACCCAGTACTTC. Translated: CASSYGQETQYF. The J gene is TRBJ2-5, the V gene TRBV6-6; the D is unclear. The CDR3 contains 12 residues. Trimming removed 2 bases from V and 2 bases from J, with 3 bases in between. Germline V gene lookup returns CDR1 MNHNY and CDR2 SVGAGI (reference sequence).

Comment on this clone: A much larger clone differs by one base, so this may be a read error. This sample includes further DNA sequences coding for the same CDR3. The rearrangement joins TRBV7-9 to TRBJ1-5; no clear D. The CDR3 is 13 residues long. CDR1 and CDR2 from the germline V gene are SEHNR and FQNEAQ (reference sequence). Deletions cut 1 base from V and 6 bases from J, with 7 bases between. CDR3 region: CASSLDEGQPQHF. The DNA of the CDR3 is TGTGCCAGCAGCTTAGACGAAGGTCAGCCCCAGCATTTT.